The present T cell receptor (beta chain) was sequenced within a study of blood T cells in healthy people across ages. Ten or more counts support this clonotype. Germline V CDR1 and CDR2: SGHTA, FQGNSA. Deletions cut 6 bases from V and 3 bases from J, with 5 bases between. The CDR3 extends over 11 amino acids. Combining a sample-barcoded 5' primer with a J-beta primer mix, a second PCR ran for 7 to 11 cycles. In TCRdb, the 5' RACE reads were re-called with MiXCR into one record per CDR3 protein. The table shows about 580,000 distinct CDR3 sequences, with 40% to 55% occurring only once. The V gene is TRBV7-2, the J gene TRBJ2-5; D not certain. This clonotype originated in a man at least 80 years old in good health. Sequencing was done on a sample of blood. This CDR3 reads CASRQEETQYF. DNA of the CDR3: TGTGCCAGCAGACAAGAAGAGACCCAGTACTTC.